These T cell receptor beta chains were read from a single sample in a study of blood T cell repertoires in COVID-19. Profiled with immunoSEQ multiplex PCR; TCRdb holds only in-frame clones, not every one. The sample shows roughly 90,000 clones, about 87% of them seen only once. Sequenced input: peripheral blood. These receptor sequences come from a man aged 40-49 years with acute or convalescent COVID-19. CDR3s leave out the opening cysteine and the closing phenylalanine or tryptophan.

J,V,CDR3
TRBJ2-2,TRBV2,ASILSQNTGELF
TRBJ1-5,TRBV24-1,ATRLGQGSNQPQH
TRBJ2-2,TRBV6-6,ASSYSRNTGELF
TRBJ1-2,TRBV7-9,ASSPPGQGASGYT
TRBJ2-3,TRBV18,ASSSGTGTDTQY
TRBJ1-6,TRBV2,ASSANNSPLH
TRBJ1-1,TRBV5-4,ASSLGQGVGGAF
TRBJ1-1,TRBV12-3/TRBV12-4,ASTQTQGTEAF
TRBJ2-3,TRBV30,APETSGLTDTQY
TRBJ1-1,TRBV6-5,ASIRGPGTEAF
TRBJ2-7,TRBV6-5,ASSPLPVRNEQY
TRBJ1-6,TRBV6-5,ASSYFTTSYNSPLH
TRBJ2-5,TRBV5-4,ASKGTGETQY
TRBJ1-1,TRBV3-1/TRBV3-2,ASSQRRQLQNTEAF